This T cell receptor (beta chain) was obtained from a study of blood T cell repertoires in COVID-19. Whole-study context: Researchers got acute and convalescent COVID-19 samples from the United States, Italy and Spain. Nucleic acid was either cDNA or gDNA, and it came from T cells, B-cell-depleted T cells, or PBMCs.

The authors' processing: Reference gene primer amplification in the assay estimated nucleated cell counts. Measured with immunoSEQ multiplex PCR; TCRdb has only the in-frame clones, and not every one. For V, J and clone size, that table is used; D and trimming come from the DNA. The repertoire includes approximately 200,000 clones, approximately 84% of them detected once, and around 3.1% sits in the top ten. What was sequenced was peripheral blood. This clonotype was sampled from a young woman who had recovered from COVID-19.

The chain's CDR3 is CASSSSFGGETQYF. The CDR3 DNA follows: TGTGCCAGCAGCAGTTCTTTCGGAGGGGAGACCCAGTACTTC. V usage is TRBV9 and J usage is TRBJ2-5, with TRBD2 as a possible D gene (6 bases). The CDR3 runs to 14 residues. From germline, CDR1 is SGDLS and CDR2 YYNGEE. Trimming shortened V by 4 bases and J by 5 bases, and 15 bases separated the two germline ends.